The next 28 T cell receptor beta chains were all read from a single sample in a study of blood T cell repertoires in COVID-19. The repertoire was sequenced with immunoSEQ multiplex PCR; TCRdb's copy has only in-frame clones and lacks some. Found here are a few hundred thousand clones, 86% of them singletons; the top ten hold roughly 2.3%. The sample consisted of peripheral blood. The receptor set was obtained from a young man who had recovered from COVID-19.

This rearrangement joins TRBV7-2 to TRBJ1-4; the match to TRBD1 covers 9 bases. The V and J ends lost 5 bases and 5 bases, in that order; junction bases with no gene match: 6. Looked up from germline, CDR1 is SGHTA and CDR2 is FQGNSA. The CDR3 totals 15 residues. The CDR3 loop reads CASSPRDRANEKLFF. The DNA of the CDR3 is TGTGCCAGCAGCCCCCGGGACAGGGCGAATGAAAAACTGTTTTTT.

This clone showed up just a few times. V is TRBV18 and J is TRBJ1-5; D unclear. Germline CDR1 and CDR2: KGHSH and LQKENI. The germline V and J ends were trimmed by 3 bases and 6 bases, with 15 bases remaining between them. The CDR3 totals 15 residues. This CDR3 reads CASSPGRTAGQPQHF. The CDR3 bases are TGTGCCAGCTCACCGGGTAGGACGGCGGGTCAGCCCCAGCATTTT.

A remark on this clone: The same CDR3 can be traced to other DNA sequences in this sample. The chain has TRBV7-9 and TRBJ1-1; possibly TRBD1 for D (5 bases). The CDR3 extends over 13 amino acids. Germline-derived CDR1 and CDR2 are SEHNR and FQNEAQ (reference sequence). The germline V and J ends were trimmed by 3 bases and 1 base, with 6 bases remaining between them. This chain's CDR3 is CASSFGGNTEAFF. CDR3 nucleotide sequence: TGTGCCAGCAGCTTCGGGGGGAACACTGAAGCTTTCTTT.

V is TRBV5-4 and J is TRBJ1-1; 9 bases agree with TRBD1. J was trimmed by 3 bases and V by 4 bases; bases with no gene match: 7. This CDR3 has 15 amino acids. Germline V gives CDR1 SGHNT, CDR2 YYREEE (reference sequence). The CDR3 reads CASSPDRGEHTEAFF. CDR3 in DNA: TGTGCCAGCAGCCCGGACAGGGGTGAGCACACTGAAGCTTTCTTT.

In nucleotides, the CDR3 is TGTGCCTGGAGTGTCCCGGATTCACCCCTCCACTTT. Its protein product is CAWSVPDSPLHF. This rearrangement joins TRBV30 to TRBJ1-6; D call uncertain. Germline V gives CDR1 GTSNPN, CDR2 SVGIG (reference sequence). There are 12 residues in the CDR3. Between the trimmed V and J ends, which lost 0 bases and 8 bases, there was a span of 5 bases. Filled out from reference TRBV30 and TRBJ1-6, the complete variable domain reads SQTIHQWPATLVQPVGSPLSLECTVEGTSNPNLYWYRQAAGRGLQLLFYSVGIGQISSEVPQNLSASRPQDRQFILSSKKLLLSDSGFYLCAWSVPDSPLHFGNGTRLTVT.

The rearrangement links TRBV11-3 to TRBJ2-3; no firm D call. The CDR3 covers 12 residues. The germline V and J ends were trimmed by 5 bases and 2 bases, with 5 bases remaining between them. Germline V gene sequence: CDR1 SGHNT, CDR2 YENEEA. CDR3 in amino acids: CASSPNTDTQYF. CDR3 DNA sequence: TGTGCCAGCAGCCCAAACACAGATACGCAGTATTTT.

V usage is TRBV5-4 and J usage is TRBJ1-4; TRBD1 matches at 7 bases. CDR1 SGHNT and CDR2 YYREEE come from the germline V gene (reference sequence). The CDR3 extends over 13 amino acids. V lost 4 bases, J lost 4 bases, and 1 base stayed unmatched. The CDR3 protein is CASSRQGNEKLFF. The CDR3 DNA follows: TGTGCCAGCAGCCGACAGGGTAATGAAAAACTGTTTTTT.

This rearrangement joins TRBV5-1 to TRBJ1-5, with no clear D. CDR3 length equals 14 residues. Germline V gene sequence: CDR1 SGHRS, CDR2 YFSETQ. Trimming pared 0 bases from V and 7 bases from J, leaving 11 bases between. CDR3 sequence: CASSLERGAQPQHF. CDR3 sequence (DNA): TGCGCCAGCAGCTTGGAACGGGGAGCACAGCCCCAGCATTTT.

The chain is built from TRBV12-1 and TRBJ2-1; the table's D call, TRBD1, was not checked against the DNA. TRBV12-1 is a listed pseudogene. CDR3 length: 16 residues. This CDR3 is CASSFSGTGEHNEQFF. The DNA of the CDR3 is TGTGCCAGCAGCTTTTCCGGGACAGGGGAACACAATGAGCAGTTCTTC.

This chain uses TRBV29-1 with TRBJ2-1, with TRBD1 matching over 12 bases. Germline-derived CDR1 and CDR2 are SQVTM and ANQGSEA. This CDR3 region has 15 residues. Trimming took 1 base from V and 10 from J; bases not matched to a gene: 8. CDR3 sequence (DNA): TGCAGCGTTGAAGGGGGGACAGGGGGCGCAGGGGAGCAGTTCTTC. It is translated as CSVEGGTGGAGEQFF.

This clone was recorded once. This sequence joins TRBV12-5 and TRBJ2-2; D is perhaps TRBD1 (5 bases). The ends were cut back, 0 bases at V and 0 bases at J, with 5 bases in the middle. The length of the CDR3 is 15 residues. CDR1 is LGHNT, CDR2 FRNRAP, per germline. CDR3 DNA: TGTGCTAGTGGTTTGGTAGGGGCGAACACCGGGGAGCTGTTTTTT. This codes for CASGLVGANTGELFF.

The genes are TRBV19 and TRBJ2-7; perhaps TRBD2 as D (6 bases). Germline-derived CDR1 and CDR2 are LNHDA and SQIVND (reference sequence). V was pared by 10 bases and J by 1 base, with 14 bases between. This CDR3 comprises 13 residues. DNA of the CDR3: TGTGCCACCAGAAGGCGGGGATCCTACGAGCAGTACTTC. Its translation is CATRRRGSYEQYF.

The genes are TRBV5-6 and TRBJ2-7, with D unresolved. The CDR3 covers 12 residues. CDR1 is SGHDT, CDR2 YYEEEE, per germline. V dropped 1 base and J dropped 0 bases, with 2 bases sitting between them. The CDR3 DNA follows: TGTGCCAGCAGCTTGCTCTCCTACGAGCAGTACTTC. Translating gives CASSLLSYEQYF.

The chain recombines TRBV7-9 with TRBJ1-3; D unresolved. CDR1 and CDR2 (germline): SEHNR, FQNEAQ (reference sequence). CDR3 length: 14 amino acids. Trimming took off 5 bases at V and 8 bases at J, with 16 bases between the two ends. The CDR3 bases are TGTGCCAGCAGCCTAGGGCCCACCGGGGACACCATATATTTT. It is translated as CASSLGPTGDTIYF.

The gene calls are TRBV4-3 and TRBJ2-1, with a possible D match to TRBD1 (7 bases). The CDR3 has 14 amino acids. The germline V and J ends were trimmed by 2 bases and 7 bases, with 12 bases remaining between them. Germline V lookup: CDR1 LGHNA, CDR2 YSLEER. CDR3 in amino acids: CASSQQGGGNEQFF. Written as DNA, the CDR3 is TGCGCCAGCAGCCAACAGGGGGGAGGTAATGAGCAGTTCTTC.

This clone was detected a few times. This sequence joins TRBV7-2 and TRBJ1-1; TRBD1 matches 8 bases. This CDR3 has 13 amino acids. Germline values: CDR1 SGHTA, CDR2 FQGNSA. The J segment lost 11 bases and the V segment lost 4 bases, leaving 9 bases of the junction unmatched. The CDR3 region has the DNA TGTGCCAGCAGCTACGGACAGGGCGTGTTGGCTTTCTTT. It specifies CASSYGQGVLAFF.

This clone was seen only once. The V gene is TRBV11-3, the J gene TRBJ2-2, with no clear D. Looked up from germline, CDR1 is SGHNT and CDR2 is YENEEA. The length of the CDR3 is 15 residues. V dropped 0 bases and J dropped 6 bases, with 11 bases sitting between them. The CDR3 DNA is TGTGCCAGCAGCTTAGATCTCACTATCCCCGGGGAGCTGTTTTTT. This sequence encodes CASSLDLTIPGELFF.

This sequence joins TRBV19 and TRBJ2-7, with 7 bases identical to TRBD2. After removal of 7 bases from V and 2 bases from J, the junction contained 8 bases not matched to a gene. Germline assignment: CDR1 LNHDA and CDR2 SQIVND (reference sequence). The CDR3 length is 14 residues. Here the CDR3 DNA reads TGTGCCAGTACCTCCCCCGGGGGGACCTACGAGCAGTACTTC. Its protein product is CASTSPGGTYEQYF. Full variable domain (missing parts from reference TRBV19 and TRBJ2-7): DGGITQSPKYLFRKEGQNVTLSCEQNLNHDAMYWYRQDPGQGLRLIYYSQIVNDFQKGDIAEGYSVSREKKESFPLTVTSAQKNPTAFYLCASTSPGGTYEQYFGPGTRLTVT.

The J gene is TRBJ1-2, the V gene TRBV5-1; 11 nucleotides line up with TRBD1. CDR3 length equals 14 residues. V gave up 3 bases and J gave up 4 bases; unmatched junction bases: 2. Germline CDR1 SGHRS, CDR2 YFSETQ. This CDR3 reads CASSSGQGAYGYTF. CDR3 coding DNA: TGCGCCAGCAGCTCCGGACAGGGGGCCTATGGCTACACCTTC.

The chain is built from TRBV12-3 or TRBV12-4 and TRBJ2-5; a possible D gene is TRBD2 (6 bases). The CDR3 spans 13 residues. V was pared by 3 bases and J by 7 bases, with 12 bases between. The CDR3 here is CASSFWGDGTQYF. The CDR3 DNA reads TGTGCCAGCAGTTTTTGGGGGGATGGGACCCAGTACTTC.

The chain joins TRBV12-3 or TRBV12-4 to TRBJ2-2; D unclear. V was trimmed by 3 bases and J by 6 bases, leaving 5 bases between them. The CDR3 runs to 12 residues. The CDR3 DNA sequence: TGTGCCAGCAGTTTGAGTGCCGGGGAGCTGTTTTTT. Its protein product is CASSLSAGELFF.

The V gene is TRBV5-4, the J gene TRBJ2-1, with TRBD2 matching over 8 bases. J lost 9 bases, V lost 2 bases, and 13 bases had no gene match. The CDR3 runs to 16 residues. Germline CDR1 is SGHNT and CDR2 is YYREEE (reference sequence). CDR3 nucleotide sequence: TGTGCCAGCAGCTTAGCCGGGACTAGTCTATCGGGTGAGCAGTTCTTC. This codes for CASSLAGTSLSGEQFF.

The chain combines TRBV7-9 with TRBJ1-2; tentative D call: TRBD1 (6 bases). The germline CDR1 and CDR2 sequences are SEHNR and FQNEAQ (reference sequence). This CDR3 is 15 amino acids long. Trimming took 6 bases from V and 2 from J, leaving 16 bases between them. In DNA form, the CDR3 reads TGTGCCAGCAGTCCTGCCCCAACAGGGAACTATGGCTACACCTTC. It encodes CASSPAPTGNYGYTF.

The chain recombines TRBV10-3 with TRBJ2-2; D gene uncertain. The V end was cut by 3 bases, the J end by 13 bases, with 15 bases between. This CDR3 spans 13 amino acids. The V gene's germline CDR1 is ENHRY and CDR2 SYGVKD. Written as DNA, the CDR3 is TGTGCCATCAGTGAAACTAACAAGCATTCGCTGTTTTTT. Residues: CAISETNKHSLFF.

The gene calls are TRBV5-1 and TRBJ2-7, with D tentatively TRBD1 (7 bases). The germline V gene encodes CDR1 SGHRS and CDR2 YFSETQ. V shed 3 bases and J shed 2 bases, with 15 bases lying between them. The CDR3 spans 15 residues. The CDR3 DNA follows: TGCGCCAGCAGCTCTTTCGGGGGACAGCCCTACGAGCAGTACTTC. The encoded protein is CASSSFGGQPYEQYF.

V is TRBV27 and J is TRBJ1-3; 8 nucleotides match TRBD1. The CDR3 is 16 residues long. Germline CDR1 MNHEY, CDR2 SMNVEV (reference sequence). V dropped 4 bases and J dropped 3; count of bases not matched to a gene: 8. The chain's CDR3 is CASSSRGQGSGNTIYF. CDR3 bases: TGTGCCAGCAGTTCACGAGGACAGGGCAGTGGAAACACCATATATTTT.

J is TRBJ2-5 and V is TRBV18; TRBD1 matches 9 bases. V trimming: 4 bases; J trimming: 7 bases; junction bases outside the gene matches: 10. Germline V CDR1 and CDR2: KGHSH, LQKENI. The CDR3 sequence is 15 residues long. The CDR3 bases are TGTGCCAGCTCACTCCGGACAGGGGCTGAGGGGACCCAGTACTTC. Translating gives CASSLRTGAEGTQYF.

This chain uses TRBV6-2 or TRBV6-3 with TRBJ2-7; 8 bases align to TRBD2. This CDR3 spans 16 amino acids. V was pared by 2 bases and J by 3 bases, with 9 bases of the junction left unmatched. Germline values: CDR1 MNHEY, CDR2 SVGEGT. The CDR3 reads CASSYPSTGGGYEQYF. Here the CDR3 DNA reads TGTGCCAGCAGTTACCCCTCCACCGGGGGGGGCTACGAGCAGTACTTC.